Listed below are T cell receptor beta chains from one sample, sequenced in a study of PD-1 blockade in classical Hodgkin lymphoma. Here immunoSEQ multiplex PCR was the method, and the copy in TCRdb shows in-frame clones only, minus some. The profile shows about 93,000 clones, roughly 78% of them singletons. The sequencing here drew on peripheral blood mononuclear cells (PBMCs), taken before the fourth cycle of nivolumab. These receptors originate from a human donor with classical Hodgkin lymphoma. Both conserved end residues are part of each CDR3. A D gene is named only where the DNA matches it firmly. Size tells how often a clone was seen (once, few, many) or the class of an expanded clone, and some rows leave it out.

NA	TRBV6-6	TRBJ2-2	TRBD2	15	CASSYLTSGTGELFF	TGTGCCAGCAGTTACTTGACTAGCGGGACCGGGGAGCTGTTTTTT
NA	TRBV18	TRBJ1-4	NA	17	CASSPPHPRATNEKLFF	TGTGCCAGCTCACCACCCCACCCAAGGGCAACTAATGAAAAACTGTTTTTT
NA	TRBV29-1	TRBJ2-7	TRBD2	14	CSVQEVAGPYEQYF	TGCAGCGTCCAGGAAGTAGCGGGGCCTTACGAGCAGTACTTC
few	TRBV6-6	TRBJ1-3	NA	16	CASSYDHRASGNTIYF	TGTGCCAGCAGTTACGACCATCGGGCCTCTGGAAACACCATATATTTT
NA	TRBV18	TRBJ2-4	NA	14	CASSTIEGGYIQYF	TGTGCCAGCTCAACGATTGAAGGGGGATACATTCAGTACTTC
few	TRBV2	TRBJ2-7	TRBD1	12	CASSRTGDEQYF	TGTGCCAGCAGTCGGACAGGGGATGAGCAGTACTTC
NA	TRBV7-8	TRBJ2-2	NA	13	CASSLAVTGELFF	TGTGCCAGCAGCTTAGCGGTTACCGGGGAGCTGTTTTTT
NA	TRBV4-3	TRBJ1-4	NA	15	CASSQEGVRGEKLFF	TGCGCCAGCAGCCAAGAAGGGGTGAGGGGTGAAAAACTGTTTTTT
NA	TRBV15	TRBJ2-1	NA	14	CATSRVQTYNEQFF	TGTGCCACCAGCAGAGTACAGACCTACAATGAGCAGTTCTTC
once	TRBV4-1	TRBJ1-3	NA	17	CASSQVGPFYSGNTIYF	TGCGCCAGCAGCCAAGTTGGACCATTCTACTCTGGAAACACCATATATTTT
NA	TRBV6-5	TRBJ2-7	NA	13	CASRAGTAYEQYF	TGTGCCAGCAGAGCGGGGACAGCCTACGAGCAGTACTTC
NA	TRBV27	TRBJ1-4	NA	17	CASSLYTRGAPGEKLFF	TGTGCCAGCAGTTTATACACCAGAGGGGCGCCGGGAGAAAAACTGTTTTTT
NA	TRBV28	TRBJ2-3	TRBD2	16	CASSFGTSEISDTQYF	TGTGCCAGCAGTTTCGGGACTAGCGAGATATCAGATACGCAGTATTTT
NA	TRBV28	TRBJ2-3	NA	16	CASNPTGTLSTDTQYF	TGTGCCAGCAACCCAACCGGGACACTTAGCACAGATACGCAGTATTTT
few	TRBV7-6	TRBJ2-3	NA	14	CASSLNRRPDTQYF	TGTGCCAGCAGCTTAAATAGGCGTCCAGATACGCAGTATTTT
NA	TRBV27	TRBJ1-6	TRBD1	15	CASSLSRTGDSPLHF	TGTGCCAGCAGTTTATCGAGGACAGGAGATTCACCCCTCCACTTT
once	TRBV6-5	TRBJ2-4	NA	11	CASGWKDIQYF	TGTGCCAGCGGGTGGAAGGACATTCAGTACTTC
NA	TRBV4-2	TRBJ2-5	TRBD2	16	CASSRGSGGERETQYF	TGTGCCAGCAGCCGGGGTAGCGGGGGGGAACGAGAGACCCAGTACTTC
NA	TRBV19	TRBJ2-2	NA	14	CASSPMTEVGELFF	TGTGCCAGTAGTCCAATGACGGAGGTCGGGGAGCTGTTTTTT
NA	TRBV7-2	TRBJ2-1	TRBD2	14	CASSPGTSGGEQFF	TGTGCCAGCAGCCCAGGGACTAGCGGGGGGGAGCAGTTCTTC